This T cell receptor gamma chain was identified in a study of Vδ1+ human thymocytes. General study findings and limits: Highly polyclonal TRG and TRD repertoires with Gaussian CDR3 length distributions appeared in thymus.

On this clone: Its antigen is not identified.

RNA was extracted from the cells and then reverse transcribed. Multiplex PCR used pooled V-gene forward primers and a constant-region reverse primer to amplify CDR3s. TCRdb ran CATT on the multiplex PCR reads. The sample gives approximately 20,000 gamma-chain clones, roughly an eighth of which show up once; 1.9% is in the top ten. V shed 6 bases and J 3 bases; nucleotides not matched to a gene: 8. Germline assignment: CDR1 EGSTGY and CDR2 YDSYTSSV. This CDR3 contains 13 residues. The sequencing input was Vdelta1+ gamma-delta thymocytes from the thymus. The subset: FACS-sorted CD3+ TCRalphabeta- TCRVdelta1+ TCRVdelta2- thymocytes. V gene TRGV4 combines with J gene TRGJ1 or TRGJ2. This TCR derives from a child in the first two years of life who had congenital heart surgery. The CDR3 is CATWRGPYYKKLF. The CDR3 bases are TGTGCCACCTGGAGGGGACCTTATTATAAGAAACTCTTT.